This TCR beta chain was obtained from a study of T cells in Graves' hyperthyroidism and ophthalmopathy. It was RNA transcripts that yielded the amplified TCR beta CDR3 regions. HTBI primers drove first-round RT-PCR of the TCR CDR3. MiXCR was run by TCRdb on the multiplex PCR reads, yielding one entry per CDR3 protein. The sample holds over 650,000 distinct CDR3 sequences, roughly 17% seen once. This clonotype came up many times. Its target is unknown. Clinical symptoms, serum thyroxine and TRAb, thyroid ultrasound and orbital computed tomography together formed the diagnostic basis. Overall study findings and caveats: The blood repertoire included most of the expanded thyroid clonotypes above 0.001.

The ends were cut back, 5 bases at V and 2 bases at J, with 12 bases in the middle. The CDR3 sequence is 14 residues long. Per the germline V gene, CDR1 is SEHNR and CDR2 is FQNEAQ (reference sequence). Sequenced material: blood. This chain uses TRBV7-9 with TRBJ1-1; no firm D call. The clonotype was recovered from a man aged 18-30 years with Graves' hyperthyroidism. This chain's CDR3 is CASSPRSVNTEAFF. CDR3 nucleotide sequence: TGTGCCAGCAGCCCGCGCTCGGTAAACACTGAAGCTTTCTTT.